This paragraph covers one TCR beta chain sequence. Its antigen is currently unknown. TCRdb's copy holds only in-frame clones and misses some; the assay was immunoSEQ multiplex PCR. The sample includes around 700,000 clones, roughly 73% of them seen just once. This sample was included in a study of shared clonotypes between healthy human individuals. Findings and caveats of the study: Of the naive CD4 clonotypes, around 4.7% were shared across a handful of donors.

V lost 5 bases and J lost 0, with 23 bases in between. The germline V gene encodes CDR1 LGHNA and CDR2 YNFKEQ. The CDR3 length is 19 residues. The V call is TRBV4-2, the J call TRBJ2-4; maybe TRBD2 (5 bases). Sequenced sample: memory CD4+ T cells sorted from blood. Subset of the sample: CD45RA-negative fraction. The clonotype comes from a woman in her 30s in good health. Here the CDR3 reads CASSSIVVPRGRAKNIQYF. As DNA, the CDR3 is TGTGCCAGCAGCTCCATTGTCGTTCCTCGGGGTCGAGCCAAAAACATTCAGTACTTC.